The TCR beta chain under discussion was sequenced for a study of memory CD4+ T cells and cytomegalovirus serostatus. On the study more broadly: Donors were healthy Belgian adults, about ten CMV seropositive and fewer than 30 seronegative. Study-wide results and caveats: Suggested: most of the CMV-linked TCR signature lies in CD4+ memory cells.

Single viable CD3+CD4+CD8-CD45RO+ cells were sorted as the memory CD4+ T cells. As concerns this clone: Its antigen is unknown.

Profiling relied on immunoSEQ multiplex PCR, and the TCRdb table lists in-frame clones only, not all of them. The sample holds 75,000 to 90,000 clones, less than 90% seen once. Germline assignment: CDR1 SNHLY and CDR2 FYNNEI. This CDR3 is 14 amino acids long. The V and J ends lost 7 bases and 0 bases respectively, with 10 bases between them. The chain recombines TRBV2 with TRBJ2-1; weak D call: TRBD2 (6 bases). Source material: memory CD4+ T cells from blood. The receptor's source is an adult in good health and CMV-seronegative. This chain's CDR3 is CASNWRGSYNEQFF. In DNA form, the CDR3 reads TGTGCCAGCAACTGGCGGGGCTCCTACAATGAGCAGTTCTTC.